This TCR beta chain was captured by sequencing in a study of OX40 agonist ivuxolimab in advanced cancers. CDR1 and CDR2 from the germline V gene are MNHNS and SASEGT. V trimming: 4 bases; J trimming: 9 bases; junction bases outside the gene matches: 9. The CDR3 has 15 amino acids. On this clone: The antigen is not known.

Sequencing was performed with immunoSEQ multiplex PCR; in TCRdb, only in-frame clones are kept and a portion is missing. The table records some 70,000 clones, 70% to 90% of them present only once. Study results and caveats: There was clonal expansion of CD4+ and CD8+ blood T cells by week 6 at 0.1 to 3.0 mg/kg. Mean expanded clone counts were higher in CD8+ than CD4+ T cells.

Sequences were derived from CD4+ or CD8+ T cells sorted from blood, sampled in a trial of the OX40 agonist ivuxolimab. The chain combines TRBV6-1 with TRBJ1-6; 7 nucleotides align to TRBD1. The sequence was obtained from an adult with an advanced solid tumor such as melanoma, head and neck, liver or kidney cancer. The CDR3 sequence is CASSVVGGYGSPLHF. The CDR3 DNA reads TGTGCCAGCAGTGTTGTAGGGGGCTACGGTTCACCCCTCCACTTT.